This T cell receptor (beta chain) is drawn from a study of cytomegalovirus exposure and HLA in healthy donors. The study's findings and limits: The study recorded more than 150 TCR beta chains that were cytomegalovirus-associated. In a later analysis, productive TCRs from donors in an Asian-associated ancestry cluster reportedly carried fewer N-insertions than the cohort mean. It has been reported that TCR beta sequences accurately predicted the HLA-A and HLA-B alleles of most subjects. As a later analysis revealed, the rate of TCR association differed by HLA locus, with DRB1 most and HLA-C fewest.

PCR employed 60 Vbeta and 13 Jbeta primers. Clones were read by immunoSEQ multiplex PCR, and TCRdb kept only the in-frame ones, dropping some. The table for this sample gives about 50,000 clones. As concerns this clone: Its antigen is currently unknown.

Germline loops: CDR1 MNHNS, CDR2 SASEGT. J gave up 8 bases and V 3 bases, and 6 bases lay outside the gene matches. The CDR3 consists of 15 residues. The sequencing sample was made of PBMCs. The origin of this receptor is a woman aged 55-70 years in good health and CMV-seropositive. The genes are TRBV6-1 and TRBJ1-5; 11 bases are shared with TRBD1. The CDR3 DNA sequence: TGTGCCAGCAGTGACCAGGACAGGGGGCTCGAGCCCCAGCATTTT. It is translated as CASSDQDRGLEPQHF.